These 18 T cell receptor beta chains share one sample of origin, sequenced in a study of blood T cells in healthy people across ages. A J-beta primer mix and a sample-barcoded 5' primer were used in a second PCR of roughly 7 to 12 cycles. Using its own MiXCR run on the 5' RACE reads, TCRdb lists one record per CDR3 protein. The table lists around 1.5 million distinct CDR3 sequences, 30% to 40% of them singletons. The sample was blood. The origin of the receptors is a woman in her 30s in good health.

V is TRBV30 and J is TRBJ2-5; TRBD2 agrees at 10 bases. This CDR3 is 15 amino acids long. Germline V gene lookup returns CDR1 GTSNPN and CDR2 SVGIG (reference sequence). Trimming took 0 bases from V and 5 from J; bases not matched to a gene: 6. The CDR3 DNA is TGTGCCTGGAGTGTCAGCGGGGGGGCGATGGAGACCCAGTACTTC. Translating it yields CAWSVSGGAMETQYF. The whole variable domain, remainder taken from reference TRBV30 and TRBJ2-5, is SQTIHQWPATLVQPVGSPLSLECTVEGTSNPNLYWYRQAAGRGLQLLFYSVGIGQISSEVPQNLSASRPQDRQFILSSKKLLLSDSGFYLCAWSVSGGAMETQYFGPGTRLLVL.

The table lists this clonotype with a few counts. The chain links TRBV5-5 to TRBJ2-3, with a tentative D call TRBD2 (6 bases). Trimming removed 4 bases from V and 14 bases from J, with 17 bases in between. There are 12 residues in the CDR3. Germline V gives CDR1 SGHKS, CDR2 YYEKEE (reference sequence). CDR3 amino acids: CASSNTGVEGYF. The CDR3 nucleotides read TGTGCCAGCAGCAACACGGGGGTTGAGGGGTATTTT. Supplemented by reference TRBV5-5 and TRBJ2-3, the full variable domain reads DAGVTQSPTHLIKTRGQQVTLRCSPISGHKSVSWYQQVLGQGPQFIFQYYEKEERGRGNFPDRFSARQFPNYSSELNVNALLLGDSALYLCASSNTGVEGYFGPGTRLTVL.

The chain recombines TRBV29-1 with TRBJ2-1, with D possibly matching TRBD2 (7 bases). This CDR3 is built from 14 residues. Germline loops: CDR1 SQVTM, CDR2 ANQGSEA. Between the trimmed V and J ends, which lost 7 bases and 7 bases, there was a span of 20 bases. The CDR3 DNA sequence: TGCAGCGCCGGGGGAGTGGGGAGGGGGAATGAGCAGTTCTTC. This codes for CSAGGVGRGNEQFF.

The chain carries TRBV12-3 or TRBV12-4 and TRBJ2-1; 10 nucleotides agree with TRBD2. With 6 bases clipped from V and 4 bases from J, the junction kept 6 bases outside the gene matches. The CDR3 runs to 15 residues. The CDR3 nucleotides are TGTGCCAGCAGCCCAGTGACTAGCGGGTACAATGAGCAGTTCTTC. Protein product: CASSPVTSGYNEQFF.

A note on this clonotype: One base away lies a much larger clone, so this may be a sequencing read error. The V gene is TRBV27, the J gene TRBJ2-1; TRBD2 aligns across 13 bases. Germline assignment: CDR1 MNHEY and CDR2 SMNVEV (reference sequence). The CDR3 is 16 residues long. The V segment lost 2 bases and the J segment 13 bases; nucleotides outside the gene matches: 11. The CDR3 nucleotides are TGTGCCAGCAGTTTAGAGACTAGCGGGGGGTTAGAGACCCAGTTCTTC. It translates to CASSLETSGGLETQFF.

To note about this clonotype: A much larger clonotype is one base distant, so this may be a read error. The rearrangement links TRBV14 to TRBJ2-3; D unclear. The CDR3 consists of 12 residues. CDR1 is SGHDN and CDR2 is FVKESK in the germline V gene. The V gene lost 3 bases and the J gene lost 4 bases, with 5 bases spanning the gap. The CDR3 nucleotides read TGTGCCAGCAGCCATCAGTCAGATACGCAGTATTTT. Residues: CASSHQSDTQYF. The variable domain in full, with the rest retrieved from reference TRBV14 and TRBJ2-3, is EAGVTQFPSHSVIEKGQTVTLRCDPISGHDNLYWYRRVMGKEIKFLLHFVKESKQDESGMPNNRFLAERTGGTYSTLKVQPAELEDSGVYFCASSHQSDTQYFGPGTRLTVL.

This clonotype has a handful of counts. V gene TRBV7-2 combines with J gene TRBJ2-3; possibly TRBD1 or TRBD2 for D (5 bases each). The CDR3 has 16 residues. The V gene lost 2 bases and the J gene lost 5 bases, with 17 bases spanning the gap. Germline V gene sequence: CDR1 SGHTA, CDR2 FQGNSA. CDR3 sequence reads: CASSLRLRGAGDTQYF. In DNA form, the CDR3 reads TGTGCCAGCAGCTTAAGGCTAAGAGGGGCCGGAGATACGCAGTATTTT.

CDR3: CASSSGQGGVEQFF. The CDR3 nucleotides are TGTGCCAGCAGCTCAGGACAGGGCGGTGTTGAGCAGTTCTTC. The J gene is TRBJ2-1, the V gene TRBV9, with 8 positions matching TRBD1. Germline-derived CDR1 and CDR2 are SGDLS and YYNGEE. Losses at the gene ends were 4 bases for V and 9 bases for J; bases not matched to a gene: 9. The CDR3 totals 14 residues.

This clonotype was picked up a small number of times. The chain carries TRBV5-1 and TRBJ2-1; 10 nucleotides line up with TRBD2. In germline, CDR1 is SGHRS, CDR2 YFSETQ. V was clipped by 4 bases and J by 5 bases; unmatched bases: 12. The CDR3 has 17 residues. The CDR3 DNA follows: TGCGCCAGCAGCCCGGGGACTAGCGCCAAACAGGACAATGAGCAGTTCTTC. It is translated as CASSPGTSAKQDNEQFF.

This clonotype was counted between two and nine times. This chain uses TRBV4-1 with TRBJ1-1; D is unresolved. V dropped 1 base and J dropped 7 bases, with 13 bases sitting between them. Germline V lookup: CDR1 MGHRA, CDR2 YSYEKL. The CDR3 runs 14 residues. The DNA for the CDR3 is TGCGCCAGCAGCCAAGTGACGGGGTACCGTGAAGCTTTCTTT. As protein: CASSQVTGYREAFF.

This sequence joins TRBV11-2 and TRBJ2-5; D uncertain. Trimming removed 0 bases from V and 11 bases from J, with 19 bases in between. This CDR3 contains 15 residues. Germline CDR1 is SGHAT and CDR2 is FQNNGV. CDR3 nucleotides: TGTGCCAGCAGCTTAGATGGTTTGTCCTACAATGAGCAGTACTTC. Amino acids: CASSLDGLSYNEQYF.

There are many counts of this clonotype. A junction boundary mismatches the germline segment, possibly from a read error. This sequence joins TRBV5-1 and TRBJ2-3, with TRBD2 as a possible D gene (6 bases). The CDR3 runs 15 residues. Germline loops: CDR1 SGHRS, CDR2 YFSETQ. CDR3 loop: CASSFGGTSTDTQYF. CDR3 bases: TGTGCCAGCAGTTTCGGCGGGACTAGCACAGATACGCAGTATTTT.

Concerning this clonotype itself: This could be a read error, since a much larger clone is one nucleotide away. This chain connects TRBV10-3 to TRBJ2-7; the match to TRBD1 covers 11 bases. The V gene's germline CDR1 is ENHRY and CDR2 SYGVKD. V lost 8 bases and J lost 7; bases outside the gene matches: 22. This CDR3 has 18 residues. The CDR3 sequence: CAIGYSERQDRGLYEQYF. The CDR3 DNA reads TGTGCCATCGGTTATTCGGAACGACAGGACAGGGGGCTGTATGAGCAGTACTTC.

This clonotype was found many times. The chain combines TRBV29-1 with TRBJ2-1, with 10 bases lining up with TRBD2. This CDR3 spans 17 amino acids. J was trimmed by 4 bases and V by 5 bases; bases with no gene match: 14. Germline lookup yields CDR1 SQVTM and CDR2 ANQGSEA. This CDR3 reads CSVHLIAGGVRYNEQFF. CDR3 bases: TGCAGCGTTCACCTTATAGCGGGGGGAGTGCGATACAATGAGCAGTTCTTC.

The rearrangement links TRBV12-3 or TRBV12-4 to TRBJ1-2; D unclear. Trimming removed 0 bases at V and 7 bases at J, with 15 bases between. The CDR3 consists of 15 residues. The DNA of the CDR3 is TGTGCCAGCAGTTTAGCGGCGTGGGATGGGAGTGGCTACACCTTC. As protein: CASSLAAWDGSGYTF.

The genes are TRBV7-9 and TRBJ2-1; D is unresolved. Trimming shortened V by 5 bases and J by 7 bases, and 15 bases separated the two germline ends. Germline assignment: CDR1 SEHNR and CDR2 FQNEAQ (reference sequence). There are 14 residues in the CDR3. CDR3 sequence reads: CASSLIEPRNEQFF. In DNA form, the CDR3 reads TGTGCCAGCAGCCTCATTGAACCGAGGAATGAGCAGTTCTTC.

The chain is built from TRBV7-9 and TRBJ1-1; D is possibly TRBD1 (6 bases). CDR1 and CDR2 (germline): SEHNR, FQNEAQ (reference sequence). The CDR3 loop spans 15 amino acids. Trimming removed 1 base at V and 4 bases at J, with 13 bases between. CDR3 sequence reads: CASSLGGGGLTEAFF. As DNA, the CDR3 is TGTGCCAGCAGCTTAGGTGGAGGGGGTCTCACTGAAGCTTTCTTT.

This clonotype appeared a few times. V and J are TRBV27 and TRBJ2-1, with 8 positions matching TRBD2. This CDR3 comprises 20 residues. Germline assignment: CDR1 MNHEY and CDR2 SMNVEV (reference sequence). V lost 3 bases to trimming and J lost 0 bases; unmatched junction nucleotides: 16. The CDR3 bases are TGTGCCAGCAGTTTCCGGGGAAATAGCGGGACGGGGAGCTCCTACAATGAGCAGTTCTTC. The encoded protein is CASSFRGNSGTGSSYNEQFF.